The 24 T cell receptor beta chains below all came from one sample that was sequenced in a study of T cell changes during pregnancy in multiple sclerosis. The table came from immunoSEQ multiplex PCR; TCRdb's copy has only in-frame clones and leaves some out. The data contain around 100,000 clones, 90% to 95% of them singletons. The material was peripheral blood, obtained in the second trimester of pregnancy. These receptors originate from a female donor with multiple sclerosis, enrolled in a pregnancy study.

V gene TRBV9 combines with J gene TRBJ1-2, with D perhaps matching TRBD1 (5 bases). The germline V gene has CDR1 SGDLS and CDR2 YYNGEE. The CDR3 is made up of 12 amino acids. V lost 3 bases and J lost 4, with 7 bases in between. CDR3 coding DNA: TGTGCCAGCAGCGCGGGGGTCTATGGCTACACCTTC. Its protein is CASSAGVYGYTF. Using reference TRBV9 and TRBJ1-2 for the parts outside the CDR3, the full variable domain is DSGVTQTPKHLITATGQRVTLRCSPRSGDLSVYWYQQSLDQGLQFLIQYYNGEERAKGNILERFSAQQFPDLHSELNLSSLELGDSALYFCASSAGVYGYTFGSGTRLTVV.

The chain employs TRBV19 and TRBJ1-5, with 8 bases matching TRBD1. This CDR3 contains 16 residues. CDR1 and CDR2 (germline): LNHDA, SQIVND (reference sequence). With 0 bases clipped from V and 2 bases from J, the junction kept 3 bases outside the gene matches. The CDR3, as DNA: TGTGCCAGTAGTATAGATCACAGGGGGGGCAATCAGCCCCAGCATTTT. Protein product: CASSIDHRGGNQPQHF.

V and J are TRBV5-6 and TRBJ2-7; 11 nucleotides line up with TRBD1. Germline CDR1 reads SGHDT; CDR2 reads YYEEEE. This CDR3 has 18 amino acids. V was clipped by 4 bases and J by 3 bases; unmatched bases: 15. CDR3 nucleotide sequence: TGTGCCAGCAGCAATTTGAACACAGGGACAGGGGGGATCTACGAGCAGTACTTC. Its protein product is CASSNLNTGTGGIYEQYF. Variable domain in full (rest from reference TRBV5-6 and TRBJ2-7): DAGVTQSPTHLIKTRGQQVTLRCSPKSGHDTVSWYQQALGQGPQFIFQYYEEEERQRGNFPDRFSGHQFPNYSSELNVNALLLGDSALYLCASSNLNTGTGGIYEQYFGPGTRLTVT.

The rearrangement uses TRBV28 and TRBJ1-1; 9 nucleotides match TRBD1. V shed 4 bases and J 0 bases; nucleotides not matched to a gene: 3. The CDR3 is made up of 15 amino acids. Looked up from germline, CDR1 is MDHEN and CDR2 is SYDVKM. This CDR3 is CASSYRGRMNTEAFF. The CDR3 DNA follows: TGTGCCAGCAGTTACAGGGGGCGTATGAACACTGAAGCTTTCTTT.

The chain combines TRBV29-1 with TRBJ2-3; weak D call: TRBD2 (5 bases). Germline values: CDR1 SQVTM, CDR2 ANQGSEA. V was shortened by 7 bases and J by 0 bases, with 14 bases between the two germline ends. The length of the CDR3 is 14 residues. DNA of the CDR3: TGCAGCGGGGTCGGGGTGACTAGCACAGATACGCAGTATTTT. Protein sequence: CSGVGVTSTDTQYF.

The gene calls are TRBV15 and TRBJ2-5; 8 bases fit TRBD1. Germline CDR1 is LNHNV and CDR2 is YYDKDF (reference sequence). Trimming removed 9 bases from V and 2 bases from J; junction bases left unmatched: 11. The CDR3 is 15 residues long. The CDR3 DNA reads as TGTGCCACGAAAATCCCCGGGACAGGACAAGAGACCCAGTACTTC. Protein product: CATKIPGTGQETQYF.

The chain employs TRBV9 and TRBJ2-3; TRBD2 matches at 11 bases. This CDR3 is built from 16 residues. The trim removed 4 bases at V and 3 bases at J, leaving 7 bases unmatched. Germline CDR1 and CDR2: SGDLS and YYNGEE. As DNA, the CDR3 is TGTGCCAGCAGCTCGCGACTAGCGGGGCATACAGATACGCAGTATTTT. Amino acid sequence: CASSSRLAGHTDTQYF.

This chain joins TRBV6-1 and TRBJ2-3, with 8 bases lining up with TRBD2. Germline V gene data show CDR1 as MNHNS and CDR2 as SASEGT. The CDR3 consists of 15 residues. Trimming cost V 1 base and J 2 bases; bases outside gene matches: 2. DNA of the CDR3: TGTGCCAGCAGTGAAGGACTAGCGCACACAGATACGCAGTATTTT. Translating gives CASSEGLAHTDTQYF.

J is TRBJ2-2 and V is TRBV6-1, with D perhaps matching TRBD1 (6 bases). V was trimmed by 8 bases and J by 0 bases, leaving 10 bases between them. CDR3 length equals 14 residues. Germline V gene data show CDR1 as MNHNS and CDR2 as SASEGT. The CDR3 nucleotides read TGTGCCAGCCGGACAGTACCGAACACCGGGGAGCTGTTTTTT. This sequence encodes CASRTVPNTGELFF.

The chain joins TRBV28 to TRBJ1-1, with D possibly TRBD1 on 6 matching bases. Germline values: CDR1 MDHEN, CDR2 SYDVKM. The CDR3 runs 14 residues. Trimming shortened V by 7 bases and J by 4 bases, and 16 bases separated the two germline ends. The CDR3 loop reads CASTHRDWGTEAFF. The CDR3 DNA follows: TGTGCCAGCACCCACAGGGATTGGGGCACTGAAGCTTTCTTT.

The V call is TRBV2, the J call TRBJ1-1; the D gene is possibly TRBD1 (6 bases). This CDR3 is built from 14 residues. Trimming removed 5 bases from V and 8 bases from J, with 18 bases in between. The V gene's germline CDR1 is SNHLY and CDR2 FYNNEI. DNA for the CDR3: TGTGCCAGCAGTTCCGGGACACCAAGGGGGGAAGCTTTCTTT. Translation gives CASSSGTPRGEAFF.

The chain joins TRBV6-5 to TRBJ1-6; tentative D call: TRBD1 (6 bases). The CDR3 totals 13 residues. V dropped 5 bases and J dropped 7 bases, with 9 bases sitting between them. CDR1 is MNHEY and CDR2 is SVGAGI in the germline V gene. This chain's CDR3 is CASSRQGNSPLHF. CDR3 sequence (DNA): TGTGCCAGCAGTAGGCAGGGGAATTCACCCCTCCACTTT.

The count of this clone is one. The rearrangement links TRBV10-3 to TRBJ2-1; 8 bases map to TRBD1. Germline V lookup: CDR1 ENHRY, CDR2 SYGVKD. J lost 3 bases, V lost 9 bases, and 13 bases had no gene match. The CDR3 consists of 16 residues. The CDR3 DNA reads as TGTGCCATTCGGCCGGACAGGGATGTTGGCTACAATGAGCAGTTCTTC. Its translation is CAIRPDRDVGYNEQFF.

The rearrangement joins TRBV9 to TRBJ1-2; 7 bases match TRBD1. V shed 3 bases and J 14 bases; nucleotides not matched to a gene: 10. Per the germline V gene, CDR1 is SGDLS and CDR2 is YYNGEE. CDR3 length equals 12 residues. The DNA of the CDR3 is TGTGCCAGCAGCGACACGGACAGGAGCGGGACCTTC. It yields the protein CASSDTDRSGTF.

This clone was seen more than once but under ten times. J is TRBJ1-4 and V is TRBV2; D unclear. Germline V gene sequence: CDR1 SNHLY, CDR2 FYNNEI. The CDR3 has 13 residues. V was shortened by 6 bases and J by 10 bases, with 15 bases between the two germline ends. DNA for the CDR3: TGTGCCAGCAGCGAACAGTGGGAGGGAAAACTGTTTTTT. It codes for CASSEQWEGKLFF. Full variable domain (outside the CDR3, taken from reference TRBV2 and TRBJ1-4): EPEVTQTPSHQVTQMGQEVILRCVPISNHLYFYWYRQILGQKVEFLVSFYNNEISEKSEIFDDQFSVERPDGSNFTLKIRSTKLEDSAMYFCASSEQWEGKLFFGSGTQLSVL.

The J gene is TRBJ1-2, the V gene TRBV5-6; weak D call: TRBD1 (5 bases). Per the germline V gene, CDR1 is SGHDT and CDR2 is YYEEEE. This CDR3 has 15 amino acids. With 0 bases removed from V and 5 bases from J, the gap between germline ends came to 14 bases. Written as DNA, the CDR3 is TGTGCCAGCAGCTTGGCTAACCGGGACTCATATGGCTACACCTTC. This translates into CASSLANRDSYGYTF.

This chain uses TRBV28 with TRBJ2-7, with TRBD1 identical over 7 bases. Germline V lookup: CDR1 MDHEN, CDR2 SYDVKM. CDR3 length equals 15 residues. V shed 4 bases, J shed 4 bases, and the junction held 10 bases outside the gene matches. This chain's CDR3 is CASSSRQGNRYEQYF. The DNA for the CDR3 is TGTGCCAGCAGTTCACGACAGGGAAATCGATACGAGCAGTACTTC.

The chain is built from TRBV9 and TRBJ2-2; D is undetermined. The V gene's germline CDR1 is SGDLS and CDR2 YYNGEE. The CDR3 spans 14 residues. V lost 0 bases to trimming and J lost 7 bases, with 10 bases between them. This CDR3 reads CASSVGADRGELFF. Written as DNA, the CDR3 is TGTGCCAGCAGCGTAGGGGCCGATCGCGGGGAGCTGTTTTTT.

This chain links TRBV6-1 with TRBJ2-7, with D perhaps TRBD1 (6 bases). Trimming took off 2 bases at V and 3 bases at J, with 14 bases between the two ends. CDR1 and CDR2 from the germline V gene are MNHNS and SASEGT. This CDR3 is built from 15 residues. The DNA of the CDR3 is TGTGCCAGCAGTGAATACGCGGACAGTTACTACGAGCAGTACTTC. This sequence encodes CASSEYADSYYEQYF.

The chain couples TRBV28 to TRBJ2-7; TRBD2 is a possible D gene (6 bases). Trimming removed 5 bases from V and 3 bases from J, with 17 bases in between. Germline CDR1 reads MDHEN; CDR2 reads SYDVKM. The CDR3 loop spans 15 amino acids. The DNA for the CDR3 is TGTGCCAGCAGTAACCTAGCGTTGGGGATCTACGAGCAGTACTTC. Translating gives CASSNLALGIYEQYF.

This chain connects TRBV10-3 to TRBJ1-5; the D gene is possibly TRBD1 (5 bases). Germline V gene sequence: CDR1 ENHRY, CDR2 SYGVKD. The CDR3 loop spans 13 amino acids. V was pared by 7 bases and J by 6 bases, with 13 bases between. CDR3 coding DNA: TGTGCCATCACCCCGGGGCGGGGTCAGCCCCAGCATTTT. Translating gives CAITPGRGQPQHF.

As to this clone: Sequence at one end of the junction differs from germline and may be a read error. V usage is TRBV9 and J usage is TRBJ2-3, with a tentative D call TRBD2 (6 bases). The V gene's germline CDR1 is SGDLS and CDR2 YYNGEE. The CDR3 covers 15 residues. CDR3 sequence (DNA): TGTGCCAGCACCGTAGATCTAGCGCTTGGAGATACGCAGTATTTT. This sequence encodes CASTVDLALGDTQYF.

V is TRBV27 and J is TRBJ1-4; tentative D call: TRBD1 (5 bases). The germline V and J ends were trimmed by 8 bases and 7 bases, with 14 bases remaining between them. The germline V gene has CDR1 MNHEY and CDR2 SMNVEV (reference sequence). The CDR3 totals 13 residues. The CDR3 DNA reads TGTGCCAGCGGGGCCGCTGGGGCTGAAAAACTGTTTTTT. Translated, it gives CASGAAGAEKLFF.

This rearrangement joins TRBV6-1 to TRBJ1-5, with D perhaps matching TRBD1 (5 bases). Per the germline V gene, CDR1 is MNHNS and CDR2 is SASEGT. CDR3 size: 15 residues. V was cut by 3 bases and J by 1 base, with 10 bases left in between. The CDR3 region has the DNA TGTGCCAGCAGTGAGGTGTGGACAAGCAATCAGCCCCAGCATTTT. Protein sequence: CASSEVWTSNQPQHF.